The 14 T cell receptor beta chains given below trace back to one sample, sequenced in a study of T cell responses to AZD1222 COVID-19 vaccine. Libraries were prepared by immunoSEQ multiplex PCR; TCRdb keeps only in-frame clonotypes and omits some of them. The sample holds roughly 250,000 clones, approximately 93% seen once. The sequencing here drew on peripheral blood, taken on day 0 of AZD1222 vaccination. These receptors came from an adult in good health.

In its sample, this clone was seen a few times. V is TRBV29-1 and J is TRBJ2-6; no definite D call. V lost 6 bases and J lost 0, with 12 bases in between. Germline loops: CDR1 SQVTM, CDR2 ANQGSEA. CDR3 length equals 15 residues. CDR3 nucleotide sequence: TGCAGCGTCGCAGGACGGACCTCTGGGGCCAACGTCCTGACTTTC. It is translated as CSVAGRTSGANVLTF. Supplemented by reference TRBV29-1 and TRBJ2-6, the full variable domain reads SAVISQKPSRDICQRGTSLTIQCQVDSQVTMMFWYRQQPGQSLTLIATANQGSEATYESGFVIDKFPISRPNLTFSTLTVSNMSPEDSSIYLCSVAGRTSGANVLTFGAGSRLTVL.

The CDR3 DNA is TGTGCCAGCAGCGTAGAGGGGGGGTTAGCCTCTGGAAACACCATATATTTT. Translation gives CASSVEGGLASGNTIYF. The rearrangement links TRBV9 to TRBJ1-3, with D tentatively TRBD1 (6 bases). V lost 0 bases to trimming and J lost 0 bases, with 13 bases between them. The CDR3 spans 17 residues. Germline CDR1 and CDR2: SGDLS and YYNGEE.

The chain joins TRBV5-1 to TRBJ1-1; no reliable D call. This CDR3 region has 16 residues. V shed 4 bases and J shed 5 bases, with 21 bases lying between them. CDR1 and CDR2 (germline): SGHRS, YFSETQ. In nucleotides, the CDR3 is TGCGCCAGCAGCCCTGTCATCGGCGGAGCAGTAACTGAAGCTTTCTTT. Translation gives CASSPVIGGAVTEAFF. The complete variable domain, with remaining parts taken from reference TRBV5-1 and TRBJ1-1, reads KAGVTQTPRYLIKTRGQQVTLSCSPISGHRSVSWYQQTPGQGLQFLFEYFSETQRNKGNFPGRFSGRQFSNSRSEMNVSTLELGDSALYLCASSPVIGGAVTEAFFGQGTRLTVV.

Here the CDR3 DNA reads TGTGCCAGCAGCCCAACTATAAAGGGTCTAATCGGGCTGGGCGAGCAGTACTTC. Its protein product is CASSPTIKGLIGLGEQYF. V and J are TRBV7-8 and TRBJ2-7; D remains unclear. The V end was cut by 5 bases, the J end by 6 bases, with 29 bases between. Germline lookup yields CDR1 SGHVS and CDR2 FQNEAQ. This CDR3 is built from 18 residues.

The genes are TRBV2 and TRBJ2-7; the D is unclear. V lost 8 bases, J lost 2 bases, and 7 bases lay in between. This CDR3 has 11 residues. Germline V gene data show CDR1 as SNHLY and CDR2 as FYNNEI. This CDR3 is CASDATYEQYF. The CDR3 nucleotides are TGTGCCAGCGACGCTACCTACGAGCAGTACTTC.

The chain is built from TRBV6-5 and TRBJ1-1; no firm D call. The germline gives CDR1 MNHEY, CDR2 SVGAGI. This CDR3 is 13 amino acids long. Trimming shortened V by 6 bases and J by 6 bases, and 14 bases separated the two germline ends. CDR3 DNA: TGTGCCAGCAGCCACACCCCAGTGGCTGAAGCTTTCTTT. It encodes CASSHTPVAEAFF.

The chain uses TRBV5-6 and TRBJ2-7; D is perhaps TRBD2 (6 bases). The germline gives CDR1 SGHDT, CDR2 YYEEEE. The CDR3 covers 15 residues. Trimming shortened V by 3 bases and J by 3 bases, and 16 bases separated the two germline ends. Here the CDR3 reads CASSSTGTVVYEQYF. CDR3 nucleotides: TGTGCCAGCAGCTCCACCGGGACTGTAGTCTACGAGCAGTACTTC.

V usage is TRBV10-3 and J usage is TRBJ2-4; no reliable D call. The CDR3 loop spans 15 amino acids. CDR1 is ENHRY and CDR2 is SYGVKD in the germline V gene. Trimming took 11 bases from V and 2 from J, leaving 19 bases between them. CDR3 sequence (DNA): TGTGCCTCAGCCGCCGGCGAGTGGACCAAAAACATTCAGTACTTC. Its translation is CASAAGEWTKNIQYF.

As DNA, the CDR3 is TGTGCCACCAGTGATTTTTTGACGGGTGAAGCTTTCTTT. Amino acids: CATSDFLTGEAFF. The chain recombines TRBV24-1 with TRBJ1-1; D gene uncertain. Trimming stripped 1 base from V and 7 bases from J, with 9 bases between. The germline V gene has CDR1 KGHDR and CDR2 SFDVKD. This CDR3 contains 13 residues.

This clone was recorded once. The chain uses TRBV5-1 and TRBJ2-3; 9 bases match TRBD2. Germline CDR1 and CDR2: SGHRS and YFSETQ. CDR3 length: 15 amino acids. Germline trimming cut 3 bases from V and 5 bases from J; bases unmatched to any gene: 7. CDR3 region: CASSSTSGWGDTQYF. CDR3 in DNA: TGCGCCAGCAGCTCGACTAGCGGTTGGGGAGATACGCAGTATTTT.

This clone was observed once. This rearrangement joins TRBV5-8 to TRBJ1-5; D is perhaps TRBD1 (5 bases). CDR1 is SGHTS and CDR2 is YDEGEE in the germline V gene. The CDR3 is made up of 15 amino acids. The V gene lost 4 bases and the J gene lost 0 bases, with 11 bases spanning the gap. The CDR3 region has the DNA TGTGCCAGCAGCCAAAAGGGGAATAGCAATCAGCCCCAGCATTTT. Encoded protein: CASSQKGNSNQPQHF.

The chain uses TRBV2 and TRBJ1-6; D is unclear. Looked up from germline, CDR1 is SNHLY and CDR2 is FYNNEI. Trimming pared 3 bases from V and 0 bases from J, leaving 12 bases between. The CDR3 is 17 residues long. The CDR3 protein is CASSDRASSSYNSPLHF. The CDR3 bases are TGTGCCAGCAGTGATAGGGCATCCAGCTCCTATAATTCACCCCTCCACTTT.

The chain links TRBV2 to TRBJ2-7; 10 positions agree with TRBD2. The CDR3 runs 15 residues. V was clipped by 3 bases and J by 2 bases; unmatched bases: 4. CDR1 and CDR2 (germline): SNHLY, FYNNEI. CDR3 residues: CASSEGTSGTYEQYF. The CDR3 DNA is TGTGCCAGCAGTGAGGGCACTAGCGGGACCTACGAGCAGTACTTC.

The chain is built from TRBV28 and TRBJ2-1; 7 nucleotides match TRBD1. Trimming cost V 5 bases and J 1 base; bases outside gene matches: 5. Germline CDR1 is MDHEN and CDR2 is SYDVKM. CDR3 length: 15 amino acids. The CDR3 DNA reads as TGTGCCAGCAGTCTTAGGGGGCTATCCTACAATGAGCAGTTCTTC. Protein: CASSLRGLSYNEQFF.